Listed below are T cell receptor beta chains from one sample, sequenced in a study of technical replicates of blood from a few donors. Generated by immunoSEQ multiplex PCR, the TCRdb table keeps only in-frame clones and is missing some. The repertoire holds some 58,000 clones, with around 95% as singletons. Specimen: T cells isolated from PBMCs. These receptors all stem from a human donor in good health. The CDR3 runs from the conserved cysteine through the conserved F or W. D genes are given only for firm matches. Size is stated for part of the rows, as once, few or many counts, or as a class when the clone is expanded.

cdr3_nt: TGTGCCAGCAGTTGGCGAGGGCTGGGAAATTCACCCCTCCACTTT
cdr3_aa: CASSWRGLGNSPLHF
clone_size: -
j_call: TRBJ1-6
d_call: -
v_call: TRBV6-6

cdr3_nt: TGTGCCAGCAGCCATCTAGTCAGCTCCTACAATGAGCAGTTCTTC
cdr3_aa: CASSHLVSSYNEQFF
clone_size: -
j_call: TRBJ2-1
d_call: -
v_call: TRBV5-4

cdr3_nt: TGTGCCACCGAAGCTAGCGGGGGGGCAGGTACCGGGGAGCTGTTTTTT
cdr3_aa: CATEASGGAGTGELFF
clone_size: -
j_call: TRBJ2-2
d_call: TRBD2
v_call: TRBV7-2

cdr3_nt: TGTGCCAGCAGCTTGGGGCGGGGGCTGTTAACTAATGAAAAACTGTTTTTT
cdr3_aa: CASSLGRGLLTNEKLFF
clone_size: -
j_call: TRBJ1-4
d_call: -
v_call: TRBV5-5

cdr3_nt: TGTGCCAGCAGTTTATTTGGACTAGCGGCTAGCTCCTACGAGCAGTACTTC
cdr3_aa: CASSLFGLAASSYEQYF
clone_size: -
j_call: TRBJ2-7
d_call: TRBD2
v_call: TRBV28

cdr3_nt: TGTGCCAGCAGTAATCGACAGACAGGTTCCTACGAGCAGTACTTC
cdr3_aa: CASSNRQTGSYEQYF
clone_size: -
j_call: TRBJ2-7
d_call: -
v_call: TRBV6-5

cdr3_nt: TGCGCCAGCAGCTTGGAGGACAGGACTCGCTCCTACGAGCAGTACTTC
cdr3_aa: CASSLEDRTRSYEQYF
clone_size: -
j_call: TRBJ2-7
d_call: TRBD1
v_call: TRBV5-1

cdr3_nt: TGTGCCACAGCAGGACAGGGTAGGTACGAGCAGTACTTC
cdr3_aa: CATAGQGRYEQYF
clone_size: once
j_call: TRBJ2-7
d_call: TRBD1
v_call: TRBV10-3

cdr3_nt: TGCAGCGTTGAGGGGGTGGTGGGAGGAGGGAATGAGCAGTTCTTC
cdr3_aa: CSVEGVVGGGNEQFF
clone_size: -
j_call: TRBJ2-1
d_call: -
v_call: TRBV29-1

cdr3_nt: TGCGCCAGCACGGGGACAGGGAACACCGGGGAGCTGTTTTTT
cdr3_aa: CASTGTGNTGELFF
clone_size: -
j_call: TRBJ2-2
d_call: TRBD1
v_call: TRBV5-1

cdr3_nt: TGTGCCATCAGTGAGTCGAAAGGAGCCCATCAGCCCCAGCATTTT
cdr3_aa: CAISESKGAHQPQHF
clone_size: -
j_call: TRBJ1-5
d_call: -
v_call: TRBV10-3